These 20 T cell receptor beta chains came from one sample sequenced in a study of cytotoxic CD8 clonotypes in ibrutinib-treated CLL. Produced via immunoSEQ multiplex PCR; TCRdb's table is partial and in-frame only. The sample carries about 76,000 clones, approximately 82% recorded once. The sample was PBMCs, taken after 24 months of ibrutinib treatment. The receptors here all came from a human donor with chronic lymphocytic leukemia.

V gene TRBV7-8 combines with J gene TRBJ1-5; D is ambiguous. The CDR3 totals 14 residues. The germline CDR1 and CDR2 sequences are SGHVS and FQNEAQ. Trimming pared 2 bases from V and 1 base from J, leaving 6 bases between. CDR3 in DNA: TGTGCCAGCAGCTTAAGTGCGAGCAATCAGCCCCAGCATTTT. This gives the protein CASSLSASNQPQHF.

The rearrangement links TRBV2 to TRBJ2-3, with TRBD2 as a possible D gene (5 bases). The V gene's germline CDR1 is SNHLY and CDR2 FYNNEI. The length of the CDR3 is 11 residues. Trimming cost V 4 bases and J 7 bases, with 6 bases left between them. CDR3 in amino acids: CASSGENTQYF. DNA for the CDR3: TGTGCCAGCAGTGGGGAGAATACGCAGTATTTT.

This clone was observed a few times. Here the CDR3 reads CAVQEANEQNTIYF. The CDR3 bases are TGTGCCGTTCAAGAGGCCAACGAACAAAACACCATATATTTT. V usage is TRBV7-2 and J usage is TRBJ1-3; unclear D gene. The germline CDR1 and CDR2 sequences are SGHTA and FQGNSA. This CDR3 spans 14 amino acids. V was trimmed by 11 bases and J by 6 bases, leaving 20 bases between them.

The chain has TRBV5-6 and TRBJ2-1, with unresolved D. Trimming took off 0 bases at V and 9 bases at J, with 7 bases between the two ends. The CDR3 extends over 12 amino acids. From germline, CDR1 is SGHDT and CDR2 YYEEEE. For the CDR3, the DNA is TGTGCCAGCAGCTTGGACCGGAGTGAGCAGTTCTTC. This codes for CASSLDRSEQFF.

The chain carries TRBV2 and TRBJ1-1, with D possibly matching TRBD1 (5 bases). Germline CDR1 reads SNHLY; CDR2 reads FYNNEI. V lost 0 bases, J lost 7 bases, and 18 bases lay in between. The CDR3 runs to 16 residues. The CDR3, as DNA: TGTGCCAGCAGTGAAGCGCTTAGGCAGGGAGACGGTGAAGCTTTCTTT. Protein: CASSEALRQGDGEAFF.

CDR3 DNA: TGCGCCAGCAGCCTGGGACTAGCGGGAGGTGAGCAGTTCTTC. It encodes CASSLGLAGGEQFF. The genes are TRBV4-3 and TRBJ2-1; 15 positions match TRBD2. CDR1 and CDR2 from the germline V gene are LGHNA and YSLEER. J lost 9 bases, V lost 4 bases, and 1 base had no gene match. The CDR3 has 14 amino acids.

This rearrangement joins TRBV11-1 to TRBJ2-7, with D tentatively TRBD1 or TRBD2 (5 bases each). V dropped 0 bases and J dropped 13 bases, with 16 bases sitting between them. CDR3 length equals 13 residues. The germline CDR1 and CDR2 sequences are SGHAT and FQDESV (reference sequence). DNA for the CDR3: TGTGCCAGCAGCTTAGCGGGCAGGGACGTCCAATACTTC. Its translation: CASSLAGRDVQYF. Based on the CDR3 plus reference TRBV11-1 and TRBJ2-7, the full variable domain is EAEVAQSPRYKITEKSQAVAFWCDPISGHATLYWYRQILGQGPELLVQFQDESVVDDSQLPKDRFSAERLKGVDSTLKIQPAELGDSAMYLCASSLAGRDVQYFGPGTRLTVT.

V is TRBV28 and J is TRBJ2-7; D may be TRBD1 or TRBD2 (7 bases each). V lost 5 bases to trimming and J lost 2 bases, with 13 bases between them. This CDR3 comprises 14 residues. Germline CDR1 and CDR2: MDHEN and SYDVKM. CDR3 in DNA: TGTGCCAGCAGTCAGGGGGGGTCCACCTACGAGCAGTACTTC. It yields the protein CASSQGGSTYEQYF. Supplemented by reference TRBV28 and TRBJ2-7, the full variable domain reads DVKVTQSSRYLVKRTGEKVFLECVQDMDHENMFWYRQDPGLGLRLIYFSYDVKMKEKGDIPEGYSVSREKKERFSLILESASTNQTSMYLCASSQGGSTYEQYFGPGTRLTVT.

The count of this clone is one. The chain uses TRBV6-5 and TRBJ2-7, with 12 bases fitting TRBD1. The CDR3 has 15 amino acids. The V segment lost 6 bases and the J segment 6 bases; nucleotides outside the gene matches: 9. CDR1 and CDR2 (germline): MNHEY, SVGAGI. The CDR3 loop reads CASRGRGQGASEQYF. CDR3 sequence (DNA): TGTGCCAGCAGAGGCCGGGGACAGGGGGCGTCCGAGCAGTACTTC.

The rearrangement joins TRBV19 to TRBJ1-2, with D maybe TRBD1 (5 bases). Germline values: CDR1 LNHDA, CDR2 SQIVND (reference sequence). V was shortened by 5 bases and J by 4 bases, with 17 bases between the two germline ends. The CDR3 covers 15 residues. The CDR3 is CASSVGPSWGYGYTF. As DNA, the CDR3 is TGTGCCAGTAGTGTGGGACCGTCTTGGGGCTATGGCTACACCTTC.

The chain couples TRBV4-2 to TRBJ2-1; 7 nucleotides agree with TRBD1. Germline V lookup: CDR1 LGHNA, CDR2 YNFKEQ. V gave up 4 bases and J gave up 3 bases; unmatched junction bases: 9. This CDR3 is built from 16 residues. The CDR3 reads CASSPGPGQLYNEQFF. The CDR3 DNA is TGTGCCAGCAGCCCGGGCCCGGGACAGCTCTACAATGAGCAGTTCTTC.

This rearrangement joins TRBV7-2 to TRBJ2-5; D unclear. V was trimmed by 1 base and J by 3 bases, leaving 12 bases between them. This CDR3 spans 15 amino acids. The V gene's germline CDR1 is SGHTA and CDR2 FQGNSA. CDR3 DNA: TGTGCCAGCAGCTTAGACGGCAGAACGGAAGAGACCCAGTACTTC. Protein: CASSLDGRTEETQYF. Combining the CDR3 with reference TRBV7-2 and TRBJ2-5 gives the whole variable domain GAGVSQSPSNKVTEKGKDVELRCDPISGHTALYWYRQSLGQGLEFLIYFQGNSAPDKSGLPSDRFSAERTGGSVSTLTIQRTQQEDSAVYLCASSLDGRTEETQYFGPGTRLLVL.

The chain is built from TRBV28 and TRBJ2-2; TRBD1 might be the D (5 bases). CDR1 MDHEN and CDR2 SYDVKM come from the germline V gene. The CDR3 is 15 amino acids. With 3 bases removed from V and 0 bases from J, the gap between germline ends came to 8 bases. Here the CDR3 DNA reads TGTGCCAGCAGTTTTCGACAGACGAACACCGGGGAGCTGTTTTTT. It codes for CASSFRQTNTGELFF.

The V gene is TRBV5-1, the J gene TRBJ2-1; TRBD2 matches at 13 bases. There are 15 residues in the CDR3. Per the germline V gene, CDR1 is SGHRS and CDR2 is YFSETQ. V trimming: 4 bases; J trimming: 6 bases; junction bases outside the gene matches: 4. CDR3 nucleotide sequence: TGCGCCAGCAGCATCACTAGCGGGAGGGCCAATGAGCAGTTCTTC. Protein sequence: CASSITSGRANEQFF.

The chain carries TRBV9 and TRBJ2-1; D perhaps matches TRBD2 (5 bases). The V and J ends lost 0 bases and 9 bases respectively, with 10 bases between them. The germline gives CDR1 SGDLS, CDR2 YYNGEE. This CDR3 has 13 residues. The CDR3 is CASSVAASSEQFF. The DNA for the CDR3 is TGTGCCAGCAGCGTAGCGGCTAGCAGTGAGCAGTTCTTC.

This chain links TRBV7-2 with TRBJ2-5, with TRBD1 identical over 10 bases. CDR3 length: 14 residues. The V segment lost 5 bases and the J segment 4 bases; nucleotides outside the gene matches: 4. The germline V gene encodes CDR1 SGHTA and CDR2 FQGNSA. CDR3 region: CASSKRTGGETQYF. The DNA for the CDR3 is TGTGCCAGCAGCAAGCGGACAGGGGGAGAGACCCAGTACTTC.

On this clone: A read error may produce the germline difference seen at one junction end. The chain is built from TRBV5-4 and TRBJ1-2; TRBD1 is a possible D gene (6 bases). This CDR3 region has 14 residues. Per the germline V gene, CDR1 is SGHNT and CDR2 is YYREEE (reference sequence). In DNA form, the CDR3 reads TGCGCCAGCAGCCAGGCGGGGACATACTATGGCTACACCTTC. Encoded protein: CASSQAGTYYGYTF.

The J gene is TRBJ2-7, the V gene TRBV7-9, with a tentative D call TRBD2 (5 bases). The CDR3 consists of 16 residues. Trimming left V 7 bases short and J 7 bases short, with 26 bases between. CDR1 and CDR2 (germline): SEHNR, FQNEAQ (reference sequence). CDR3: CASTTDQPGIRGEQYF. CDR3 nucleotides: TGTGCCAGCACGACGGATCAGCCCGGGATTCGTGGGGAGCAGTACTTC.

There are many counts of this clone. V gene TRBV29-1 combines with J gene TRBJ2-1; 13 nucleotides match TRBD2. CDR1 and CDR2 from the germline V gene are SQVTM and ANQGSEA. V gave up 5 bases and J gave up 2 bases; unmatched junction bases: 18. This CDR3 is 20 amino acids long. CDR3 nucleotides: TGCAGCGTTCCGGGACTAGCGGGATCTGGAAGTAAGCGGACCTACAATGAGCAGTTCTTC. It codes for CSVPGLAGSGSKRTYNEQFF.

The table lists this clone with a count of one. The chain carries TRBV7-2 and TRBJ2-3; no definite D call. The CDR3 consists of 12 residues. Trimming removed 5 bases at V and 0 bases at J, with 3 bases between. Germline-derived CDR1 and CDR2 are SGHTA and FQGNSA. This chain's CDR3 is CASSQSTDTQYF. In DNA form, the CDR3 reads TGTGCCAGCAGCCAGAGCACAGATACGCAGTATTTT.